This TCR beta chain was retrieved from a study of beta chain bispecific antibodies for T cell cancers. Whole-study context: Surviving healthy donor T cells from leukemia-line and bispecific antibody cocultures were TRBV-sequenced for family depletion. HPB-ALL carried surface TRBV5-5, while Jurkat carried TRBV12-3.

T cells were expanded from blood mononuclear cells for 2 to 3 days with anti-CD3 OKT3 or CD3/CD28 beads. Whole-study findings and limits: In these mixed samples, most targeted TRBV reads derived from the leukemia cell line.

The sample holds a few counts of this clonotype. Its matching antigen is unknown. Germline trimming cut 7 bases from V and 2 bases from J; bases unmatched to any gene: 9. The CDR3 is 16 residues long. In germline, CDR1 is LNHDA, CDR2 SQIVND (reference sequence). Clonotypes were quantified using unique molecular identifier barcodes. TCRdb re-analysed the 5' RACE reads in MiXCR, keeping a single row per CDR3 protein. This table has about 17,000 distinct CDR3 sequences, around 2.1% appearing once. The V gene is TRBV19, the J gene TRBJ2-2; 8 nucleotides agree with TRBD1. This TCR was recovered from a human donor in good health. Some clones in this sample may be carry-over from other donors' samples. The sample consisted of healthy donor T cells cultured with leukemia cells. CDR3 DNA: TGTGCCAGTAACCCCGGGACAGGCGTCAACACCGGGGAGCTGTTTTTT. Encoded protein: CASNPGTGVNTGELFF.